Included here is one T cell receptor (beta chain) sequence, with context. The data are from a study of blood T cell repertoires in COVID-19. The wider study: Samples came from the United States, Italy and Spain, spanning acute and convalescent COVID-19. Sample material is recorded as cDNA or gDNA derived from T cells, B-cell-depleted T cells, or PBMCs.

The CDR3 covers 15 residues. Losses at the gene ends were 4 bases for V and 2 bases for J; bases not matched to a gene: 6. From germline, CDR1 is LGHDT and CDR2 YNNKEL (reference sequence). Authors' processing steps: It was from reference gene primer amplification that nucleated cell counts were estimated. TCRdb's table, derived via immunoSEQ multiplex PCR, lists solely in-frame clones and lacks some. The D gene and trimming were derived from the DNA, and the V and J assignments and clone size from that table. The sample has approximately 140,000 clones, roughly 80% seen once. The TCR was taken from a man between 65 and 85 years old with acute or convalescent COVID-19. V gene TRBV3-1 (or the pseudogene TRBV3-2) combines with J gene TRBJ1-2, with 8 bases lining up with TRBD1. The specimen was peripheral blood. CDR3 amino acids: CASSRSGGSNYGYTF. In nucleotides, the CDR3 is TGTGCCAGCAGCCGATCAGGGGGCTCCAACTATGGCTACACCTTC.